This T cell receptor (beta chain) appears in the sequencing data of a study of CD8+ T cells in alopecia areata. TCR sequencing used cDNA made by reverse transcription of extracted RNA. TCRdb's copy holds only in-frame clones and misses some; the assay was immunoSEQ multiplex PCR. The sample has 150,000 to 200,000 clones; approximately 56% are singletons. As to this clone: Its antigen remains unidentified.

Points from the study as a whole: Uncertainty about whether baseline CD8+ expansion is linked to response remains, with one nonresponder.

Treatment here: oral pan-JAK inhibitor, 5-10 mg twice daily. With 4 bases clipped from V and 5 bases from J, the junction kept 11 bases outside the gene matches. The CDR3 covers 15 residues. Germline loops: CDR1 SGHRS, CDR2 YFSETQ. This sample comprised CD4+ T cells sorted from blood, obtained at week 4, from a patient treated with tofacitinib. The receptor was derived from a human donor with alopecia areata. V usage is TRBV5-1 and J usage is TRBJ1-1; TRBD1 matches at 7 bases. The CDR3 nucleotides read TGCGCCAGCAGCCACGACAGGGCGAGTACGACTGAAGCTTTCTTT. This translates into CASSHDRASTTEAFF.